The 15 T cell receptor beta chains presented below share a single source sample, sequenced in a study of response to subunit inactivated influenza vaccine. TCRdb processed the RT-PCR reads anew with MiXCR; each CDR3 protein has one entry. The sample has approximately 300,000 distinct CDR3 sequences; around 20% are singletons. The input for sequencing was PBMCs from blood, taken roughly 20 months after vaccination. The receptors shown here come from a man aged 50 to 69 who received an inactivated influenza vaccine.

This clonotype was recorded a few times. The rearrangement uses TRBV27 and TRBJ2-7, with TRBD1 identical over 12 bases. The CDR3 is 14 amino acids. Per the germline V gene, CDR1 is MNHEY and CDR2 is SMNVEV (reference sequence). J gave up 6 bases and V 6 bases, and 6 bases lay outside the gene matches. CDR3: CASSTGTGGLEQYF. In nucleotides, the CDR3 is TGTGCCAGCAGCACCGGGACAGGGGGCCTCGAGCAGTACTTC.

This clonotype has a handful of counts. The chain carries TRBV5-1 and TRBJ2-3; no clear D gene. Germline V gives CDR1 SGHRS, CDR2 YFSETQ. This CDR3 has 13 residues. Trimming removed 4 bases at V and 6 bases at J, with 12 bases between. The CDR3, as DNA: TGCGCCAGCAGCAAGCTGCTTACTGATACGCAGTATTTT. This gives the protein CASSKLLTDTQYF.

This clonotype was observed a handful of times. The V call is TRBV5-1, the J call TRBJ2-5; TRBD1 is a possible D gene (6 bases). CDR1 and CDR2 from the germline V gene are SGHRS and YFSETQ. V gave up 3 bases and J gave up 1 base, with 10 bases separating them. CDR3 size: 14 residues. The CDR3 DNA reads TGCGCCAGCAGCTCCCGGGACACCCAAGAGACCCAGTACTTC. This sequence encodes CASSSRDTQETQYF.

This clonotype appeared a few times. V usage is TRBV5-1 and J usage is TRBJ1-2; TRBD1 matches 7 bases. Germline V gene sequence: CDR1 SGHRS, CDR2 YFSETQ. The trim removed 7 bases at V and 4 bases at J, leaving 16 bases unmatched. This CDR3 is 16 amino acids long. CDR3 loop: CASRNQPDRSPYGYTF. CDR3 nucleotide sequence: TGCGCCAGCCGGAATCAACCGGACAGGTCGCCCTATGGCTACACCTTC. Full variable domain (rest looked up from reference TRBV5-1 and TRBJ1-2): KAGVTQTPRYLIKTRGQQVTLSCSPISGHRSVSWYQQTPGQGLQFLFEYFSETQRNKGNFPGRFSGRQFSNSRSEMNVSTLELGDSALYLCASRNQPDRSPYGYTFGSGTRLTVV.

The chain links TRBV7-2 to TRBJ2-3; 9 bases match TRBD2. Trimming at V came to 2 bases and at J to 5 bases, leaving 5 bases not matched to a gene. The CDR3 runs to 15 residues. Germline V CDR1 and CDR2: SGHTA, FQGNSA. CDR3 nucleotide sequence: TGTGCCAGCAGCTTATTTGCACTAGCGGGAGATACGCAGTATTTT. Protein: CASSLFALAGDTQYF.

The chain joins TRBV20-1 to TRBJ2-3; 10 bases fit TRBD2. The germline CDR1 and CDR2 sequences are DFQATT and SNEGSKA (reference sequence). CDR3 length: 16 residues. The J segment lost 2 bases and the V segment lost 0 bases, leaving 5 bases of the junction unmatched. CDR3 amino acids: CSARDPLAGATDTQYF. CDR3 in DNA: TGCAGTGCTAGAGATCCTCTAGCGGGAGCCACAGATACGCAGTATTTT.

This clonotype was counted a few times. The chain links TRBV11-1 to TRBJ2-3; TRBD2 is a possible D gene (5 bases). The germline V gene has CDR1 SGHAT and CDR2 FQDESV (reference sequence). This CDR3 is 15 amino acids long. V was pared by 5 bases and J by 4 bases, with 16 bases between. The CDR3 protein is CASSPPRVRADTQYF. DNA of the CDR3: TGTGCCAGCAGCCCCCCACGGGTGAGGGCAGATACGCAGTATTTT.

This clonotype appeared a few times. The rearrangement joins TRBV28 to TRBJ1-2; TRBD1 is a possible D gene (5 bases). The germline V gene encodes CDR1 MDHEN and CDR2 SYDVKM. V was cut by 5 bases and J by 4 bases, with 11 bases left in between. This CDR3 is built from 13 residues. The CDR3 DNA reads TGTGCCAGCAGTCTGACAGATCTCTATGGCTACACCTTC. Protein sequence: CASSLTDLYGYTF.

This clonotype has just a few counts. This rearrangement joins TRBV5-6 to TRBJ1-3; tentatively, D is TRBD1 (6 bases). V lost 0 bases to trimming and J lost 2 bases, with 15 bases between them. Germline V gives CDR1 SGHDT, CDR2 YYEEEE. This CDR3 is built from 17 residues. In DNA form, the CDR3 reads TGTGCCAGCAGCTTGGGCCCCACAGGGAACACTGGAAACACCATATATTTT. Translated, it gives CASSLGPTGNTGNTIYF.

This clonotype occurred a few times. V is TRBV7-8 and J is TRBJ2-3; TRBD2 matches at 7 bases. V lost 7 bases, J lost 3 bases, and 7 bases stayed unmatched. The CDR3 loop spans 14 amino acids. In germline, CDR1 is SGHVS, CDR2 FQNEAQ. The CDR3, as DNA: TGTGCCAGCACCCTGGGGGGGAGAACAGATACGCAGTATTTT. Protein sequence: CASTLGGRTDTQYF.

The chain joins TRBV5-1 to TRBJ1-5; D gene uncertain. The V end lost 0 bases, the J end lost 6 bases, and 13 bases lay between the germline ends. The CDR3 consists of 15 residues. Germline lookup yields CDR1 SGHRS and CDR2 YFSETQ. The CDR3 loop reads CASSLDSRAGQPQHF. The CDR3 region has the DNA TGCGCCAGCAGCTTGGATTCCCGAGCGGGTCAGCCCCAGCATTTT. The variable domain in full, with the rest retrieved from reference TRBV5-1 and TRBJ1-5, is KAGVTQTPRYLIKTRGQQVTLSCSPISGHRSVSWYQQTPGQGLQFLFEYFSETQRNKGNFPGRFSGRQFSNSRSEMNVSTLELGDSALYLCASSLDSRAGQPQHFGDGTRLSIL.

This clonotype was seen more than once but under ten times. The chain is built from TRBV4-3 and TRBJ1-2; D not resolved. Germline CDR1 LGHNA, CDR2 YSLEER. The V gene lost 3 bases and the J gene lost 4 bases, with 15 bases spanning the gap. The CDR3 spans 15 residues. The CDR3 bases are TGCGCCAGCAGCCAGGGTTGGGCTTCTACCTATGGCTACACCTTC. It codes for CASSQGWASTYGYTF.

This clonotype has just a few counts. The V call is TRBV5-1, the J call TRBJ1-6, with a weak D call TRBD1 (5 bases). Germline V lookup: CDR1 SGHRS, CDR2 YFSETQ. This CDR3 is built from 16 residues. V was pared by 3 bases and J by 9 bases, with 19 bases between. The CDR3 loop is CASSSNPSRGGSPLHF. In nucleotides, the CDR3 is TGCGCCAGCAGCTCTAATCCGAGCCGGGGGGGTTCACCCCTCCACTTT. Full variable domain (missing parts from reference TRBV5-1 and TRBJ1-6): KAGVTQTPRYLIKTRGQQVTLSCSPISGHRSVSWYQQTPGQGLQFLFEYFSETQRNKGNFPGRFSGRQFSNSRSEMNVSTLELGDSALYLCASSSNPSRGGSPLHFGNGTRLTVT.

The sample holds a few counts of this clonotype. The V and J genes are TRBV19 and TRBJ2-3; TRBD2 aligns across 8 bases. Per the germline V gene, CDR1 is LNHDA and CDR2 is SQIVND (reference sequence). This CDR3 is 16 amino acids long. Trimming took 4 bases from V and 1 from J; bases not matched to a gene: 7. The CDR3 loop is CASSTTGGPGTDTQYF. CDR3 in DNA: TGTGCCAGTAGTACAACGGGGGGGCCGGGCACAGATACGCAGTATTTT.

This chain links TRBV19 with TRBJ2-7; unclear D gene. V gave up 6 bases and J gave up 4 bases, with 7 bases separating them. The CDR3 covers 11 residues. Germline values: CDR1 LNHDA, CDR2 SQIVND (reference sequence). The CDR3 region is CASSTNYEQYF. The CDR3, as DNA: TGTGCCAGTAGCACTAATTACGAGCAGTACTTC.